A single sample gave rise to the 7 T cell receptor beta chains below, sequenced in a study of technical replicates of blood from a few donors. Only in-frame clones appear in the TCRdb table, and some are missing; sequencing was by immunoSEQ multiplex PCR. The data show around 50,000 clones, 90% to 96% seen once. Sequencing used T cells isolated from PBMCs. The receptors were sampled from a human donor in good health.

The gene calls are TRBV5-1 and TRBJ1-1; D not resolved. The CDR3 length is 16 residues. The germline gives CDR1 SGHRS, CDR2 YFSETQ. Trimming took 0 bases from V and 0 from J, leaving 12 bases between them. The CDR3 sequence: CASSLEQVLMNTEAFF. In DNA form, the CDR3 reads TGCGCCAGCAGCTTGGAGCAGGTCCTTATGAACACTGAAGCTTTCTTT.

The chain links TRBV6-1 to TRBJ2-7; D is uncertain. Germline loops: CDR1 MNHNS, CDR2 SASEGT. CDR3 length: 15 residues. V was cut by 3 bases and J by 3 bases, with 15 bases left in between. CDR3 sequence reads: CASSDLLAAIYEQYF. The CDR3 nucleotides read TGTGCCAGCAGTGACCTCTTAGCAGCAATCTACGAGCAGTACTTC.

This clone is a singleton in its sample. V usage is TRBV6-5 and J usage is TRBJ2-1, with 13 nucleotides matching TRBD2. With V trimmed by 6 bases and J by 7 bases, 6 bases remained unmatched. Germline V gene lookup returns CDR1 MNHEY and CDR2 SVGAGI. The CDR3 runs to 15 residues. The CDR3 DNA sequence: TGTGCCAGCAGGAAGGGACTAGCGGGATTAAATGAGCAGTTCTTC. It encodes CASRKGLAGLNEQFF.

The V gene is TRBV5-5, the J gene TRBJ2-7; 10 bases fit TRBD1. J gave up 7 bases and V 5 bases, and 12 bases lay outside the gene matches. Germline assignment: CDR1 SGHKS and CDR2 YYEKEE (reference sequence). This CDR3 has 15 residues. Written as DNA, the CDR3 is TGTGCCAGCAGTCTAGACAGGGGGCGAATTAGGGAGCAGTACTTC. Its translation: CASSLDRGRIREQYF. Combining the CDR3 with reference TRBV5-5 and TRBJ2-7 gives the whole variable domain DAGVTQSPTHLIKTRGQQVTLRCSPISGHKSVSWYQQVLGQGPQFIFQYYEKEERGRGNFPDRFSARQFPNYSSELNVNALLLGDSALYLCASSLDRGRIREQYFGPGTRLTVT.

This chain uses TRBV5-8 with TRBJ1-1, with 9 bases that match TRBD1. The CDR3 has 13 residues. After removal of 0 bases from V and 12 bases from J, the junction contained 6 bases not matched to a gene. Germline CDR1 SGHTS, CDR2 YDEGEE. For the CDR3, the DNA is TGTGCCAGCAGCTTGGCCAGGGGACAGGGCTCTTTCTTT. This gives the protein CASSLARGQGSFF.

J is TRBJ2-2 and V is TRBV23-1; a weak D match, TRBD2 (5 bases). TRBV23-1 is given ORF status, its function remaining uncertain. Trimming took off 5 bases at V and 7 bases at J, with 17 bases between the two ends. The CDR3 is made up of 15 amino acids. DNA for the CDR3: TGCGCCAGCAGTTTGGACTCCTGCCGCCACGGGGAGCTGTTTTTT. This codes for CASSLDSCRHGELFF.

V gene TRBV28 combines with J gene TRBJ2-4; weak D call: TRBD2 (6 bases). The CDR3 is 17 residues long. Germline V gene sequence: CDR1 MDHEN, CDR2 SYDVKM. The V gene lost 3 bases and the J gene lost 0 bases, with 15 bases spanning the gap. As DNA, the CDR3 is TGTGCCAGCAGTTTCGTTAGCGGAGTTCTAGCCAAAAACATTCAGTACTTC. Translated, it gives CASSFVSGVLAKNIQYF.